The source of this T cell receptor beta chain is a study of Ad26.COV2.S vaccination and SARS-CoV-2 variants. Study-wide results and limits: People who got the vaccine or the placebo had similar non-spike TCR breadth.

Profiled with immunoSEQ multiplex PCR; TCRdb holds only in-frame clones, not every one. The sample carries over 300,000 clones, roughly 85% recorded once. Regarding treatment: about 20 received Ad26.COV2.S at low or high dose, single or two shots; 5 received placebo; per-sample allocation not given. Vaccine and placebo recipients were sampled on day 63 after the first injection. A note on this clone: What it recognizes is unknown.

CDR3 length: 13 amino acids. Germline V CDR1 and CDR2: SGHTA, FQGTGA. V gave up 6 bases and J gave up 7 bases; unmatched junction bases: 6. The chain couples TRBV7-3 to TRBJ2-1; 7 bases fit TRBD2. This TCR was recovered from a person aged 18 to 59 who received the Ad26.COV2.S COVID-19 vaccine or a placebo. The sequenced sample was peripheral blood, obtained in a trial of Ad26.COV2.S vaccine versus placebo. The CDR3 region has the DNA TGTGCCAGCAGTACCTACGGGGGGAATGAGCAGTTCTTC. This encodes CASSTYGGNEQFF. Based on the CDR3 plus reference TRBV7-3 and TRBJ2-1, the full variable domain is GAGVSQTPSNKVTEKGKYVELRCDPISGHTALYWYRQSLGQGPEFLIYFQGTGAADDSGLPNDRFFAVRPEGSVSTLKIQRTERGDSAVYLCASSTYGGNEQFFGPGTRLTVL.